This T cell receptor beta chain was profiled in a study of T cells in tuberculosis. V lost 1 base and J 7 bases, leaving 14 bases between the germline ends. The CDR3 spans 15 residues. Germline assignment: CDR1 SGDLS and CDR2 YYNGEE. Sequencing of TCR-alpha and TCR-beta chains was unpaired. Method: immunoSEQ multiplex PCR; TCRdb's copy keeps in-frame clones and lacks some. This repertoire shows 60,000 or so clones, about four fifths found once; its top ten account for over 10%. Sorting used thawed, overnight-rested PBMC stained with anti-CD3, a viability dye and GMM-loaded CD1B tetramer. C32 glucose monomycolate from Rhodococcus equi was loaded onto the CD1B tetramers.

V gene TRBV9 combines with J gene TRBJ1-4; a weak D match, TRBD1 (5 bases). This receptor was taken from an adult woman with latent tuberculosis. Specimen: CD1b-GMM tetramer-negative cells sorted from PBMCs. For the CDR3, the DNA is TGTGCCAGCAGCGTACGGGGGTCTTACGGTGAAAAACTGTTTTTT. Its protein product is CASSVRGSYGEKLFF.